This T cell receptor beta chain was profiled in a study of CD8 T cells in Susac syndrome. Reverse transcription of 0.5 to 1 ug RNA was performed with random hexamers. TCR beta CDR3 was amplified by immunoSEQ multiplex PCR. This amplification extended across 54 Vbeta and 13 Jbeta segments. TCRdb reprocessed the immunoSEQ multiplex PCR reads via MiXCR and lists one record per CDR3 protein. The sample has 120,000 to 150,000 distinct CDR3 sequences, around 94% seen once. Looked up from germline, CDR1 is SGHVS and CDR2 is FQNEAQ. The ends were cut back, 5 bases at V and 7 bases at J, with 26 bases in the middle. This CDR3 is 18 amino acids long. From blood CD8+ and CD4+ T cells, TCR beta sequences were generated. Negative isolation was used for CD8+ and CD4+ T cells, and FACS enrichment was applied to TEMRA cells.

What was sequenced was CD4+ T cells from PBMCs. The clonotype comes from a human donor in good health. The chain has TRBV7-8 and TRBJ2-2; tentatively, D is TRBD2 (6 bases). CDR3 region: CASSPSALGRGVDGELFF. As DNA, the CDR3 is TGTGCCAGCAGCCCATCGGCCCTCGGGCGGGGAGTTGACGGGGAGCTGTTTTTT.